This T cell receptor (beta chain) derives from a study of blood T cell repertoires in COVID-19. The wider study: Samples came from the United States, Italy and Spain, spanning acute and convalescent COVID-19. PBMCs, B-cell-depleted T cells, or T cells were the source of the cDNA or gDNA that made up the material.

Sequencing used immunoSEQ multiplex PCR; TCRdb keeps in-frame clones, though not all of them. Altogether approximately 100,000 clones are present, roughly 87% being singletons, with the ten largest covering roughly 6%. Trimming took 5 bases from V and 0 from J; bases not matched to a gene: 3. The CDR3 length is 15 residues. The germline gives CDR1 LNHDA, CDR2 SQIVND (reference sequence). The receptor comes from a human donor in a cohort sampled during active COVID-19. The sequencing sample was made of peripheral blood. The V gene is TRBV19, the J gene TRBJ2-2, with 7 positions matching TRBD1. DNA for the CDR3: TGTGCCAGTAGTCCGGGACAGCCGAACACCGGGGAGCTGTTTTTT. Its translation: CASSPGQPNTGELFF.